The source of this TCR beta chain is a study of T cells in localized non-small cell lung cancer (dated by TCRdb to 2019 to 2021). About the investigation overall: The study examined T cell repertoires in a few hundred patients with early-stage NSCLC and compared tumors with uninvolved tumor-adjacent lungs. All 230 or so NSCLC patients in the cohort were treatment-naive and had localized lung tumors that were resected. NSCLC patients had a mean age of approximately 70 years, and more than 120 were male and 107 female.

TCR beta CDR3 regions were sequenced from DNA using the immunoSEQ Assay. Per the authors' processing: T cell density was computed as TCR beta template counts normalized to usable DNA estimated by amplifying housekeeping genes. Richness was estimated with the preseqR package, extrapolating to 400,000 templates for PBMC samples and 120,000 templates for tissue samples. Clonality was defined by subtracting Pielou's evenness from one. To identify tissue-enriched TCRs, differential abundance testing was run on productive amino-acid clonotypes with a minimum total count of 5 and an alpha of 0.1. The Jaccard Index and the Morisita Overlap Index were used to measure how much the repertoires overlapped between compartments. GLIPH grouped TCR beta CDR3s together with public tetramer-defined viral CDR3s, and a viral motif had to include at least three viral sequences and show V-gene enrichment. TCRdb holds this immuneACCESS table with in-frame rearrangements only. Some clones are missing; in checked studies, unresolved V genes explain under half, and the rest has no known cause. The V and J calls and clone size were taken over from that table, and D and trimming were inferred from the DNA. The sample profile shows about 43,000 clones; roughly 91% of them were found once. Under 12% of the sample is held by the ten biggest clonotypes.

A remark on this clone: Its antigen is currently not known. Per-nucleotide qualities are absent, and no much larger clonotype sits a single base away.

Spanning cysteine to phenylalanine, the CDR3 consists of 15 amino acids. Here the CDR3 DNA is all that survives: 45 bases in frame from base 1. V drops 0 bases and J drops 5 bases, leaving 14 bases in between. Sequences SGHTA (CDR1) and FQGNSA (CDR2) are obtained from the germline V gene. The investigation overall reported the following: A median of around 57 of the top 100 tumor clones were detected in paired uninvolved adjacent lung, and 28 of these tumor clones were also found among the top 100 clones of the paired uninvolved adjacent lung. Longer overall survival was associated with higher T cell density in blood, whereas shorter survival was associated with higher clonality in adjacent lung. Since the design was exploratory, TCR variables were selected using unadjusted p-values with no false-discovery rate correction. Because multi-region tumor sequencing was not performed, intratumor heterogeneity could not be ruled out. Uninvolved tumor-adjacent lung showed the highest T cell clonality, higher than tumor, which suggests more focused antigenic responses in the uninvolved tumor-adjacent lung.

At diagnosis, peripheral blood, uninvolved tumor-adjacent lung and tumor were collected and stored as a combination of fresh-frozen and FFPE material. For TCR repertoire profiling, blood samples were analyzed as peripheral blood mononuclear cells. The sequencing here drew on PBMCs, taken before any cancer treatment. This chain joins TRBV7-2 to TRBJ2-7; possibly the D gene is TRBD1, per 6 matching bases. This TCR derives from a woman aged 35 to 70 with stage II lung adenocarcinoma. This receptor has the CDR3 CASSLALGAQNEQYF. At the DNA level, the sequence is TGTGCCAGCAGCTTAGCGCTGGGGGCGCAGAACGAGCAGTACTTC.